One and the same sample provided the 22 T cell receptor beta chains below, sequenced in a study of T-cell reconstitution after alpha-beta-depleted transplantation in children. Unique molecular identifiers were incorporated into the prepared TCRbeta library. Using its own MiXCR run on the PCR reads, TCRdb lists one record per CDR3 protein. The sample lists 200,000 or so distinct CDR3 sequences, about 7% occurring once. This specimen consisted of PBMCs, obtained before TCRalphabeta/CD19-depleted stem cell transplant. The receptors were gathered from a boy aged 2 to 10 with acute lymphoblastic leukemia, due to receive a stem cell transplant.

This clonotype has just a few counts. This chain connects TRBV28 to TRBJ2-4; D gene uncertain. The CDR3 has 15 amino acids. Deletions cut 2 bases from V and 0 bases from J, with 8 bases between. Per germline, CDR1 MDHEN and CDR2 SYDVKM. The CDR3 bases are TGTGCCAGCAGTTTAGGCGGCACAGCCAAAAACATTCAGTACTTC. It yields the protein CASSLGGTAKNIQYF.

This clonotype was counted between two and nine times. V gene TRBV20-1 combines with J gene TRBJ1-2; 8 bases fit TRBD1. After removal of 4 bases from V and 8 bases from J, the junction contained 12 bases not matched to a gene. The CDR3 runs to 14 residues. CDR1 and CDR2 (germline): DFQATT, SNEGSKA (reference sequence). Written as DNA, the CDR3 is TGCAGTGCTATGGACAGGGAACCTTCGCCGGGCTACACCTTC. This encodes CSAMDREPSPGYTF.

This clonotype was counted ten times or more. The chain carries TRBV5-1 and TRBJ1-1; possibly TRBD1 for D (5 bases). Germline values: CDR1 SGHRS, CDR2 YFSETQ. V lost 4 bases and J lost 4, with 17 bases in between. The CDR3 spans 15 residues. The CDR3 loop reads CASSPGTDAGTEAFF. For the CDR3, the DNA is TGCGCCAGCAGCCCCGGGACCGATGCGGGCACTGAAGCTTTCTTT.

This clonotype has a count of ten or more. This chain's CDR3 is CSVQQASKGTDTQYF. DNA of the CDR3: TGCAGCGTCCAGCAGGCCTCCAAGGGAACAGATACGCAGTATTTT. This chain links TRBV29-1 with TRBJ2-3; D is unresolved. V was clipped by 6 bases and J by 3 bases, with 19 bases between them. Per germline, CDR1 SQVTM and CDR2 ANQGSEA. The CDR3 consists of 15 residues.

This clonotype was detected ten times or more. The gene calls are TRBV29-1 and TRBJ2-6; D is ambiguous. V lost 5 bases, J lost 0 bases, and 5 bases lay in between. The germline CDR1 and CDR2 sequences are SQVTM and ANQGSEA. The CDR3 length is 13 residues. DNA for the CDR3: TGCAGCGTTCGGAACTCTGGGGCCAACGTCCTGACTTTC. It is translated as CSVRNSGANVLTF.

V is TRBV7-9 and J is TRBJ2-7; D not certain. Germline V gene lookup returns CDR1 SEHNR and CDR2 FQNEAQ (reference sequence). The CDR3 extends over 12 amino acids. V lost 5 bases, J lost 4 bases, and 9 bases lay in between. The CDR3 DNA reads TGTGCCAGCAGCCCGATTGGGTACGAGCAGTACTTC. Translation: CASSPIGYEQYF.

This clonotype was recorded many times. The chain combines TRBV4-3 with TRBJ1-2, with 9 bases fitting TRBD1. Germline values: CDR1 LGHNA, CDR2 YSLEER. This CDR3 spans 16 amino acids. The V gene end was trimmed by 1 base and the J gene end by 5 bases; junction bases not matched to a gene: 8. CDR3 sequence (DNA): TGCGCCAGCAGCCAAGCCCATCCGGGACAGGGATATGGCTACACCTTC. Its protein product is CASSQAHPGQGYGYTF.

The chain combines TRBV3-1 with TRBJ2-5; D might be TRBD1 or TRBD2, each matching 6 bases. Trimming took off 4 bases at V and 5 bases at J, with 20 bases between the two ends. Per germline, CDR1 LGHDT and CDR2 YNNKEL (reference sequence). The CDR3 totals 16 residues. CDR3 nucleotides: TGTGCCAGCAGCCTAAACTACAGGGTAGGGGGGGAGACCCAGTACTTC. Protein sequence: CASSLNYRVGGETQYF.

In this sample, this clonotype turned up many times. The chain couples TRBV28 to TRBJ1-6, with 9 bases matching TRBD1. In germline, CDR1 is MDHEN, CDR2 SYDVKM. J was trimmed by 10 bases and V by 7 bases; bases with no gene match: 11. The CDR3 has 15 amino acids. CDR3 sequence (DNA): TGTGCCAGCATCAGTCAGGGACAGGGAAACTCACCCCTCCACTTT. Translation: CASISQGQGNSPLHF.

This clonotype was observed a few times. The chain is built from TRBV15 and TRBJ2-1; 11 bases match TRBD2. CDR1 and CDR2 (germline): LNHNV, YYDKDF (reference sequence). This CDR3 has 19 residues. With 0 bases clipped from V and 5 bases from J, the junction kept 12 bases outside the gene matches. DNA of the CDR3: TGTGCCACCAGCAGAGATGGACCGTCCACTAGCGGGGGCCACAATGAGCAGTTCTTC. This translates into CATSRDGPSTSGGHNEQFF. Variable domain in full (rest from reference TRBV15 and TRBJ2-1): DAMVIQNPRYQVTQFGKPVTLSCSQTLNHNVMYWYQQKSSQAPKLLFHYYDKDFNNEADTPDNFQSRRPNTSFCFLDIRSPGLGDTAMYLCATSRDGPSTSGGHNEQFFGPGTRLTVL.

There are many counts of this clonotype. The V and J genes are TRBV29-1 and TRBJ1-1; maybe TRBD1 (5 bases). V was cut by 8 bases and J by 2 bases, with 18 bases left in between. CDR3 length: 14 amino acids. The germline V gene has CDR1 SQVTM and CDR2 ANQGSEA. DNA for the CDR3: TGCAGCTCCAGTGGGGGAGCAGCTAACACTGAAGCTTTCTTT. Its protein is CSSSGGAANTEAFF. The full variable domain, its missing parts supplied by reference TRBV29-1 and TRBJ1-1, is SAVISQKPSRDICQRGTSLTIQCQVDSQVTMMFWYRQQPGQSLTLIATANQGSEATYESGFVIDKFPISRPNLTFSTLTVSNMSPEDSSIYLCSSSGGAANTEAFFGQGTRLTVV.

This clonotype occurred many times. V usage is TRBV28 and J usage is TRBJ1-1; no definite D call. With 5 bases removed from V and 1 base from J, the gap between germline ends came to 14 bases. The germline V gene encodes CDR1 MDHEN and CDR2 SYDVKM. The CDR3 has 15 amino acids. CDR3 region: CASSRNGEGNTEAFF. In DNA, the CDR3 is TGTGCCAGCAGTCGAAACGGGGAGGGGAACACTGAAGCTTTCTTT.

This clonotype was observed at least ten times. This chain joins TRBV7-9 and TRBJ2-3; D not resolved. The CDR3 is made up of 12 amino acids. CDR1 SEHNR and CDR2 FQNEAQ come from the germline V gene (reference sequence). Trimming took off 5 bases at V and 5 bases at J, with 8 bases between the two ends. The CDR3 loop reads CASSPTGDTQYF. Here the CDR3 DNA reads TGTGCCAGCAGCCCCACTGGAGATACGCAGTATTTT.

This clonotype came up many times. The chain joins TRBV7-2 to TRBJ2-5; D is uncertain. The CDR3 is made up of 16 amino acids. Trimming took off 1 base at V and 5 bases at J, with 17 bases between the two ends. Looked up from germline, CDR1 is SGHTA and CDR2 is FQGNSA. Here the CDR3 reads CASSLGPRSHGETQYF. In DNA, the CDR3 is TGTGCCAGCAGCTTAGGACCGAGATCCCATGGGGAGACCCAGTACTTC.

This clonotype was observed at least ten times. The chain recombines TRBV4-2 with TRBJ2-1; 9 nucleotides agree with TRBD2. The germline gives CDR1 LGHNA, CDR2 YNFKEQ. CDR3 length: 17 amino acids. J lost 8 bases, V lost 5 bases, and 16 bases had no gene match. CDR3 sequence reads: CASSNRLTGTSTDEQFF. CDR3 nucleotides: TGTGCCAGCAGCAACCGACTCACCGGGACTAGCACCGATGAGCAGTTCTTC.

This clonotype was seen ten or more times. The V gene is TRBV5-1, the J gene TRBJ1-1, with 11 positions matching TRBD1. CDR1 is SGHRS, CDR2 YFSETQ, per germline. This CDR3 has 14 amino acids. V gave up 0 bases and J gave up 6 bases; unmatched junction bases: 1. CDR3 region: CASSLVGQGAEAFF. Written as DNA, the CDR3 is TGCGCCAGCAGCTTGGTGGGACAGGGGGCTGAAGCTTTCTTT.

Many counts were recorded for this clonotype. This CDR3 reads CASSIRAIETQYF. The CDR3 bases are TGTGCCAGCAGCATCCGGGCCATAGAGACCCAGTACTTC. The chain combines TRBV5-6 with TRBJ2-5; D gene ambiguous. This CDR3 comprises 13 residues. V lost 4 bases to trimming and J lost 4 bases, with 11 bases between them. Germline CDR1 SGHDT, CDR2 YYEEEE. Full variable domain (outside the CDR3, taken from reference TRBV5-6 and TRBJ2-5): DAGVTQSPTHLIKTRGQQVTLRCSPKSGHDTVSWYQQALGQGPQFIFQYYEEEERQRGNFPDRFSGHQFPNYSSELNVNALLLGDSALYLCASSIRAIETQYFGPGTRLLVL.

At least ten counts were recorded for this clonotype. The chain joins TRBV20-1 to TRBJ1-5, with D tentatively TRBD1 (6 bases). CDR3 length equals 15 residues. Germline-derived CDR1 and CDR2 are DFQATT and SNEGSKA (reference sequence). The V end was cut by 5 bases, the J end by 7 bases, with 21 bases between. CDR3 in amino acids: CSAAGEAGVEQPQHF. CDR3 bases: TGCAGTGCTGCCGGCGAGGCAGGGGTTGAGCAGCCCCAGCATTTT.

This clonotype was seen repeatedly, ten times or more. The chain joins TRBV7-2 to TRBJ2-5; TRBD2 agrees at 9 bases. This CDR3 is 15 amino acids long. Germline V CDR1 and CDR2: SGHTA, FQGNSA. Trimming at V came to 1 base and at J to 5 bases, leaving 5 bases not matched to a gene. CDR3 DNA: TGTGCCAGCAGCTTAGTCGCGGGGGGGCTTGAGACCCAGTACTTC. This translates into CASSLVAGGLETQYF.

Only one count was recorded for this clonotype. The CDR3 does not end in the conserved phenylalanine or tryptophan, so this is likely a read error. V and J are TRBV6-1 and TRBJ1-5, with 8 bases that match TRBD1. V lost 6 bases and J lost 9; bases outside the gene matches: 10. The CDR3 consists of 14 residues. Germline assignment: CDR1 MNHNS and CDR2 SASEGT. This CDR3 is CASRSDRGLGPQHS. CDR3 nucleotide sequence: TGTGCCAGCAGATCTGACAGGGGCCTGGGGCCCCAGCATTCT.

This CDR3 reads CASSLGRTEMAHTF. Written as DNA, the CDR3 is TGTGCCAGCAGCTTAGGCCGGACGGAGATGGCGCACACCTTC. The chain combines TRBV13 with TRBJ1-2; no firm D call. The CDR3 extends over 14 amino acids. Germline V CDR1 and CDR2: PRHDT, FYEKMQ (reference sequence). V lost 0 bases and J 12 bases, leaving 17 bases between the germline ends.

This clonotype was counted at least ten times. The rearrangement uses TRBV14 and TRBJ1-1; the D gene is possibly TRBD1 (6 bases). Germline CDR1 is SGHDN and CDR2 is FVKESK. V lost 5 bases to trimming and J lost 1 base, with 14 bases between them. This CDR3 contains 15 residues. The DNA for the CDR3 is TGTGCCAGCAGCACGCACAGGGTCGGGAACACTGAAGCTTTCTTT. This translates into CASSTHRVGNTEAFF.